The T cell receptor (beta chain) described here comes from a study of blood T cell repertoires in COVID-19. In the authors' workflow: Estimated nucleated cell counts came from reference gene primer amplification. The assay was immunoSEQ multiplex PCR, and TCRdb's table has in-frame clones only and misses some. D and trimming were read from the DNA, whereas the V and J calls and clone size are those reported in that table. The table includes about 150,000 clones, roughly four fifths detected once. The sequence was collected from a human donor with acute or convalescent COVID-19. The donor label of this sample is uncertain. Sequencing input: peripheral blood.

CDR3 residues: CAISPGGSNSPLHF. Here the CDR3 DNA reads TGTGCCATCAGCCCAGGGGGCTCCAATTCACCCCTCCACTTT. V gene TRBV10-3 combines with J gene TRBJ1-6; 8 bases agree with TRBD1. CDR1 and CDR2 from the germline V gene are ENHRY and SYGVKD. This CDR3 contains 14 residues. V lost 6 bases and J lost 7; bases outside the gene matches: 5.